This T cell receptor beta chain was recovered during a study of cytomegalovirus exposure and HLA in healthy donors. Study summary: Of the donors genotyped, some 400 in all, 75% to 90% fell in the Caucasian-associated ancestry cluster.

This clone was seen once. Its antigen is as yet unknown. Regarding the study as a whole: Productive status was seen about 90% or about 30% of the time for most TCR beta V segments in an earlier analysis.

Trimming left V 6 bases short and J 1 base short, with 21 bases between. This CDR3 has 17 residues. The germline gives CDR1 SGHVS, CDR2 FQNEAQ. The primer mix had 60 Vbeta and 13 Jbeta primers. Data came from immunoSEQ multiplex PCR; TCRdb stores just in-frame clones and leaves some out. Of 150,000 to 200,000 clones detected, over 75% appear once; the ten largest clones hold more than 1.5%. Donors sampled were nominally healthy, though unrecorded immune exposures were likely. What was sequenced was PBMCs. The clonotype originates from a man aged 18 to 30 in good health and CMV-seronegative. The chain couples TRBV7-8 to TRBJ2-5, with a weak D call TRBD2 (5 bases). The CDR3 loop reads CASRRRVRVNRQETQYF. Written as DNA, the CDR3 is TGTGCCAGCAGGAGGCGGGTCCGAGTCAATCGCCAAGAGACCCAGTACTTC.